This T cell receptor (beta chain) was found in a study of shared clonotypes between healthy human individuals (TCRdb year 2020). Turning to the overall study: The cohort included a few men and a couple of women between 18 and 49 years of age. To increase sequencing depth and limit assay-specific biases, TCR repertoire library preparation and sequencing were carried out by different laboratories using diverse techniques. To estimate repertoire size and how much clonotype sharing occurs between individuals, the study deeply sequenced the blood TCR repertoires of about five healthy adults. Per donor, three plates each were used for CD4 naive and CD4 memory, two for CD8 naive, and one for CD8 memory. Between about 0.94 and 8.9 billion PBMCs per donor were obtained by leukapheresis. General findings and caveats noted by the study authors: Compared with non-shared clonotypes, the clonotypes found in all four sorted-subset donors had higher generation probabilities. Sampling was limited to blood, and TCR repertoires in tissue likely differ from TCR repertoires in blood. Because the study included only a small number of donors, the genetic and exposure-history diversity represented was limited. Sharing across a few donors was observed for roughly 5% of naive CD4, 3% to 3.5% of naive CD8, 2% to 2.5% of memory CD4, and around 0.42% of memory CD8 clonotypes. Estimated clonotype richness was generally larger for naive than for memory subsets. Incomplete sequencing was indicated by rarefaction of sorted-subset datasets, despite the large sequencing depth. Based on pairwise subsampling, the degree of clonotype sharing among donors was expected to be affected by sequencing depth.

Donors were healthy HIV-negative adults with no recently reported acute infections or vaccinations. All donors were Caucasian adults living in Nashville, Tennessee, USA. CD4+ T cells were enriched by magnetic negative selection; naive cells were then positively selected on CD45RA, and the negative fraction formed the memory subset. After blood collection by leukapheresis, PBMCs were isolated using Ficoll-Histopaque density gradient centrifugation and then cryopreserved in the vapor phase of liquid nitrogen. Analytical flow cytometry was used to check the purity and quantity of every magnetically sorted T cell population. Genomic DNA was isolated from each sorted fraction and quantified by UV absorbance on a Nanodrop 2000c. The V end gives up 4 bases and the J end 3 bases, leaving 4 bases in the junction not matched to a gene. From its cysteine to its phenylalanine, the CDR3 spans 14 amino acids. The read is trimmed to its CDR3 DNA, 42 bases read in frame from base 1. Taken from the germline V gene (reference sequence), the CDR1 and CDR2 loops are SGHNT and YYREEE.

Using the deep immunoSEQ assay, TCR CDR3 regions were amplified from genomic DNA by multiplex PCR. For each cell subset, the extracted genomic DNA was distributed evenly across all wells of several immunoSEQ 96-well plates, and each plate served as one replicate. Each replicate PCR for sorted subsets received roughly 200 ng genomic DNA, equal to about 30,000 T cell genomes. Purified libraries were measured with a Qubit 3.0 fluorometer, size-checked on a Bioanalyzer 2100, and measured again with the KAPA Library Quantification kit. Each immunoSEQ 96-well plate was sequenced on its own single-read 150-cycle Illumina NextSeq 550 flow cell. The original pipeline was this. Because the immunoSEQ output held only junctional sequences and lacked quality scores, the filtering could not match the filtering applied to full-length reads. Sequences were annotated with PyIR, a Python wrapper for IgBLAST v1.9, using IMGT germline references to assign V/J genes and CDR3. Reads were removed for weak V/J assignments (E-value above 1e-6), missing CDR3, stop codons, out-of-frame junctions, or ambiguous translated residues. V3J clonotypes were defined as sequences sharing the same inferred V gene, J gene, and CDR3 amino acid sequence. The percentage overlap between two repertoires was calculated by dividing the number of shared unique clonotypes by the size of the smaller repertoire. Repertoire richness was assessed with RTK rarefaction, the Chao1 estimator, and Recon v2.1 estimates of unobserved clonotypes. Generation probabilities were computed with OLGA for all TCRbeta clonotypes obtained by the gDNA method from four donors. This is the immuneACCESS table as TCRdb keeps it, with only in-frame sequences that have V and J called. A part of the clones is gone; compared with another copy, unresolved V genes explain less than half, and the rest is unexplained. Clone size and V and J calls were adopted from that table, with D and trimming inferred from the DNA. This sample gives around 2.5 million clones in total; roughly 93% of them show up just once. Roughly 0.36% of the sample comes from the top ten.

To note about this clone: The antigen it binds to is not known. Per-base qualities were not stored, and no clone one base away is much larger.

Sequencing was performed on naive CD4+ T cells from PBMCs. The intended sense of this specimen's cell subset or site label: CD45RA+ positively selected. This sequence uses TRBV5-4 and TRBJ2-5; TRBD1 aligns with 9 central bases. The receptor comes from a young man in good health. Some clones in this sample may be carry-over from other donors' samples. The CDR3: CASSPGTGKETQYF. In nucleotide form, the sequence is TGTGCCAGCAGCCCCGGGACAGGGAAAGAGACCCAGTACTTC.